These 28 T cell receptor beta chains came from one sample sequenced in a study of blood T cell repertoires in COVID-19 (dated by TCRdb to 2018 to 2020). Receptor libraries were prepared by the immunoSEQ multiplex PCR assay. The table was pulled from immuneACCESS by TCRdb, which kept in-frame rearrangements only. Such tables lose some clones; where checked, under half of the loss comes from unresolved V genes, and the rest has no known cause. The sample data list 87,000 or so clones, and less than 95% of these were observed just once. Over 6.5% of the sample belongs to the ten largest clones. Input material: peripheral blood. Receptor source: a man aged 18 to 29 with COVID-19, enrolled during active disease.

J is TRBJ2-5 and V is TRBV5-4; 7 nucleotides line up with TRBD1. CDR3 size: 15 residues. V dropped 5 bases and J dropped 5; count of bases not matched to a gene: 12. Germline lookup yields CDR1 SGHNT and CDR2 YYREEE (reference sequence). This CDR3 reads CASSHTGQATETQYF. The DNA of the CDR3 is TGTGCCAGCAGTCACACCGGACAGGCGACGGAGACCCAGTACTTC.

A single count supports this clone. The chain combines TRBV28 with TRBJ2-7; 12 bases are a match to TRBD2. Germline-derived CDR1 and CDR2 are MDHEN and SYDVKM. The CDR3 length is 16 residues. Unmatched junction bases numbered 14, after V lost 9 bases and J lost 5 bases. CDR3 in amino acids: CASLGASGRERHEQYF. In DNA form, the CDR3 reads TGTGCCAGTCTAGGGGCTAGCGGGAGGGAGAGGCACGAGCAGTACTTC.

This rearrangement joins TRBV5-1 to TRBJ2-3, with 12 bases lining up with TRBD1. With 5 bases clipped from V and 4 bases from J, the junction kept 8 bases outside the gene matches. In germline, CDR1 is SGHRS, CDR2 YFSETQ. This CDR3 has 16 amino acids. CDR3 in amino acids: CASSYRDRGLSDTQYF. CDR3 nucleotides: TGCGCCAGCAGTTACCGGGACAGGGGGCTTTCAGATACGCAGTATTTT.

This chain links TRBV2 with TRBJ1-3; D is unclear. The CDR3 extends over 15 amino acids. Trimming left V 1 base short and J 6 bases short, with 13 bases between. The germline V gene encodes CDR1 SNHLY and CDR2 FYNNEI. This CDR3 reads CASSEGYLAANTIYF. In nucleotides, the CDR3 is TGTGCCAGCAGTGAAGGGTATTTGGCCGCAAACACCATATATTTT.

This clone was found once. DNA of the CDR3: TGTGCCAGCTCACCTGGGGCAGGTTCCTATGGCTACACCTTC. Translating it yields CASSPGAGSYGYTF. The V call is TRBV18, the J call TRBJ1-2, with D tentatively TRBD1 (5 bases). The CDR3 loop spans 14 amino acids. Germline-derived CDR1 and CDR2 are KGHSH and LQKENI. V was pared by 3 bases and J by 4 bases, with 12 bases between.

The genes are TRBV24-1 and TRBJ2-2, with 11 bases lining up with TRBD2. Trimming at V came to 0 bases and at J to 6 bases, leaving 5 bases not matched to a gene. The length of the CDR3 is 17 residues. Germline V gives CDR1 KGHDR, CDR2 SFDVKD. The CDR3 spells CATSDLRIAGGPGELFF. CDR3 DNA sequence: TGTGCCACCAGTGATTTGAGAATAGCGGGAGGGCCCGGGGAGCTGTTTTTT.

J is TRBJ2-7 and V is TRBV5-1; 7 bases are shared with TRBD2. Germline-derived CDR1 and CDR2 are SGHRS and YFSETQ. V lost 4 bases and J lost 6; bases outside the gene matches: 25. This CDR3 is built from 19 residues. DNA of the CDR3: TGCGCCAGCAGCCTCGGGGGGATCGGGTCGGACCCCTTAAATGCCGAGCAGTACTTC. This gives the protein CASSLGGIGSDPLNAEQYF.

The genes are TRBV7-9 and TRBJ2-1, with D perhaps TRBD2 (5 bases). CDR1 is SEHNR and CDR2 is FQNEAQ in the germline V gene (reference sequence). The CDR3 extends over 16 amino acids. V shed 1 base and J shed 7 bases, with 17 bases lying between them. The CDR3 coding sequence is TGTGCCAGCAGCTTAGTAACGGGAACAACGGGGAATGAGCAGTTCTTC. Its translation is CASSLVTGTTGNEQFF.

This clone was detected only once. The V gene is TRBV27, the J gene TRBJ2-2; 7 bases line up with TRBD1. The CDR3 has 14 amino acids. Germline V lookup: CDR1 MNHEY, CDR2 SMNVEV (reference sequence). The V segment lost 6 bases and the J segment 3 bases; nucleotides outside the gene matches: 4. This chain's CDR3 is CASRPTGYTGELFF. Here the CDR3 DNA reads TGTGCCAGCAGACCGACAGGGTACACCGGGGAGCTGTTTTTT.

This chain uses TRBV18 with TRBJ2-5; D remains ambiguous. Per the germline V gene, CDR1 is KGHSH and CDR2 is LQKENI. Trimming stripped 3 bases from V and 1 base from J, with 12 bases between. The CDR3 consists of 15 residues. CDR3 in DNA: TGTGCCAGCTCACCCCGAAAGACACTCCAAGAGACCCAGTACTTC. Amino acid sequence: CASSPRKTLQETQYF.

This chain uses TRBV6-2 or TRBV6-3 with TRBJ2-5; a possible D gene is TRBD2 (5 bases). This CDR3 has 14 residues. V dropped 2 bases and J dropped 1 base, with 8 bases sitting between them. The germline gives CDR1 MNHEY, CDR2 SVGEGT. The CDR3 sequence is CASSYAGLQETQYF. The CDR3 DNA follows: TGTGCCAGCAGTTACGCGGGCCTCCAAGAGACCCAGTACTTC.

The rearrangement uses TRBV27 and TRBJ2-6; D gene unclear. Germline values: CDR1 MNHEY, CDR2 SMNVEV (reference sequence). CDR3 size: 15 residues. Deletions cut 1 base from V and 0 bases from J, with 4 bases between. CDR3 DNA: TGTGCCAGCAGTTTATTCTACTCTGGGGCCAACGTCCTGACTTTC. It codes for CASSLFYSGANVLTF.

The chain couples TRBV2 to TRBJ2-7; 9 bases align to TRBD1. This CDR3 contains 18 residues. Losses at the gene ends were 8 bases for V and 4 bases for J; bases not matched to a gene: 21. Germline-derived CDR1 and CDR2 are SNHLY and FYNNEI. CDR3 bases: TGTGCCAGCGGAAGGGACAGGGTCGAAACCCCGGGAGTGTACGAGCAGTACTTC. Protein sequence: CASGRDRVETPGVYEQYF.

V and J are TRBV10-1 and TRBJ2-7, with TRBD2 identical over 8 bases. The V gene end was trimmed by 3 bases and the J gene end by 6 bases; junction bases not matched to a gene: 4. The CDR3 covers 13 residues. Germline loops: CDR1 WNHNN, CDR2 SYGVQD (reference sequence). The CDR3: CASSELAAGEQYF. Here the CDR3 DNA reads TGCGCCAGCAGTGAACTAGCGGCGGGCGAGCAGTACTTC.

The chain is built from TRBV2 and TRBJ2-7; the D is unclear. V dropped 3 bases and J dropped 1 base, with 10 bases sitting between them. The CDR3 sequence is 14 residues long. Per the germline V gene, CDR1 is SNHLY and CDR2 is FYNNEI. The CDR3 nucleotides read TGTGCCAGCAGTGAGTTGGCTCAGTCCTACGAGCAGTACTTC. Translating gives CASSELAQSYEQYF.

The rearrangement uses TRBV13 and TRBJ1-3; D is undetermined. Germline CDR1 and CDR2: PRHDT and FYEKMQ (reference sequence). The CDR3 totals 14 residues. V lost 5 bases, J lost 0 bases, and 8 bases lay in between. The chain's CDR3 is CASSPTVSGNTIYF. The CDR3 DNA follows: TGTGCCAGCAGCCCTACAGTCTCTGGAAACACCATATATTTT.

As to this clone: The junction departs from the called germline gene at one end, perhaps through a read error. V and J are TRBV3-1 (or the pseudogene TRBV3-2) and TRBJ1-4, with D perhaps TRBD1 (6 bases). CDR1 is LGHDT and CDR2 is YNNKEL in the germline V gene (reference sequence). The CDR3 runs 13 residues. The CDR3: CAGSRGRGKKLLF. In DNA form, the CDR3 reads TGTGCCGGAAGCAGGGGCCGGGGAAAAAAACTGCTTTTT.

This chain joins TRBV4-3 and TRBJ2-3, with D uncertain. The CDR3 has 16 residues. The V end lost 0 bases, the J end lost 1 base, and 11 bases lay between the germline ends. Per the germline V gene, CDR1 is LGHNA and CDR2 is YSLEER. The CDR3 protein is CASSQDTAGRTDTQYF. As DNA, the CDR3 is TGCGCCAGCAGCCAAGATACGGCAGGTCGCACAGATACGCAGTATTTT.

V is TRBV2 and J is TRBJ2-1, with 10 nucleotides matching TRBD2. The ends lost 9 bases at V and 10 bases at J; junction bases unmatched: 6. CDR1 is SNHLY and CDR2 is FYNNEI in the germline V gene. The CDR3 totals 12 residues. CDR3: CARKKRGGEQFF. CDR3 DNA sequence: TGTGCCAGGAAGAAGCGGGGGGGAGAGCAGTTCTTC.

This chain connects TRBV6-6 to TRBJ2-1, with 7 bases lining up with TRBD1. This CDR3 has 18 residues. With 5 bases clipped from V and 6 bases from J, the junction kept 19 bases outside the gene matches. Germline CDR1 and CDR2: MNHNY and SVGAGI (reference sequence). The CDR3 DNA reads TGTGCCAGCAGTCACACCCTCCGAGACAGGGTCCAGGGCAATGAGCAGTTCTTC. This gives the protein CASSHTLRDRVQGNEQFF.

The V call is TRBV5-1, the J call TRBJ2-3, with D tentatively TRBD1 (5 bases). CDR1 is SGHRS and CDR2 is YFSETQ in the germline V gene. The CDR3 covers 17 residues. The V end lost 2 bases, the J end lost 5 bases, and 21 bases lay between the germline ends. The CDR3 DNA reads TGCGCCAGCAGCTTTAGGCCCCGAACAACAGGCCAAGATACGCAGTATTTT. Protein sequence: CASSFRPRTTGQDTQYF.

The rearrangement uses TRBV6-1 and TRBJ2-7, with D maybe TRBD1 (5 bases). The V end lost 2 bases, the J end lost 0 bases, and 11 bases lay between the germline ends. The CDR3 consists of 15 residues. Germline CDR1 is MNHNS and CDR2 is SASEGT. The CDR3: CASSEWGMSSYEQYF. The CDR3 DNA reads as TGTGCCAGCAGTGAATGGGGCATGAGCTCCTACGAGCAGTACTTC.

The chain links TRBV30 to TRBJ1-2; unclear D gene. Germline loops: CDR1 GTSNPN, CDR2 SVGIG (reference sequence). Deletions cut 2 bases from V and 7 bases from J, with 14 bases between. The CDR3 loop spans 13 amino acids. The CDR3 coding sequence is TGTGCCTGGAGTTCCACGAACTCGGGTGGCTACACCTTC. As protein: CAWSSTNSGGYTF.

The CDR3: CASSLADGLGEQYF. The CDR3 DNA sequence: TGTGCCAGCAGCTTGGCGGACGGACTGGGCGAGCAGTACTTC. The gene calls are TRBV5-5 and TRBJ2-7, with D possibly matching TRBD2 (5 bases). Germline assignment: CDR1 SGHKS and CDR2 YYEKEE (reference sequence). V shed 0 bases and J shed 6 bases, with 13 bases lying between them. This CDR3 comprises 14 residues.

The rearrangement uses TRBV5-1 and TRBJ1-1; TRBD1 aligns across 7 bases. The CDR3 spans 14 residues. Germline lookup yields CDR1 SGHRS and CDR2 YFSETQ. The V segment lost 4 bases and the J segment 0 bases; nucleotides outside the gene matches: 3. In DNA form, the CDR3 reads TGCGCCAGCAGCCCGGGGACAGTGAACACTGAAGCTTTCTTT. It specifies CASSPGTVNTEAFF.

The V call is TRBV19, the J call TRBJ2-1; 7 bases match TRBD2. The germline gives CDR1 LNHDA, CDR2 SQIVND (reference sequence). The junction had 2 bases not matched to a gene; V was cut back by 1 base and J by 5 bases. The CDR3 extends over 14 amino acids. The DNA of the CDR3 is TGTGCCAGTAGTATAGTAAGCGGGGACAATGAGCAGTTCTTC. The encoded protein is CASSIVSGDNEQFF. The full variable domain, completed using reference TRBV19 and TRBJ2-1, is DGGITQSPKYLFRKEGQNVTLSCEQNLNHDAMYWYRQDPGQGLRLIYYSQIVNDFQKGDIAEGYSVSREKKESFPLTVTSAQKNPTAFYLCASSIVSGDNEQFFGPGTRLTVL.

The J gene is TRBJ1-5, the V gene TRBV19; tentative D call: TRBD1 (6 bases). V was trimmed by 9 bases and J by 4 bases, leaving 13 bases between them. The CDR3 runs 13 residues. Germline-derived CDR1 and CDR2 are LNHDA and SQIVND (reference sequence). The CDR3 sequence: CASAGTLNQPQHF. CDR3 bases: TGTGCCAGCGCCGGGACACTGAATCAGCCCCAGCATTTT.

This clone was seen only a few times. V is TRBV6-1 and J is TRBJ2-7, with a possible D match to TRBD2 (6 bases). The V end lost 2 bases, the J end lost 5 bases, and 10 bases lay between the germline ends. Germline CDR1 is MNHNS and CDR2 is SASEGT. CDR3 length: 13 residues. The DNA of the CDR3 is TGTGCCAGCAGTGAAACGGGGGAGGACGAGCAGTACTTC. Its protein product is CASSETGEDEQYF.